This is a list of T cell receptor beta chains from one sample in a study of OX40 agonist ivuxolimab in advanced cancers. TCRdb keeps only in-frame clones here, not all; method: immunoSEQ multiplex PCR. The sample has roughly 50,000 clones, about 89% seen once. The specimen comprised CD4+ or CD8+ T cells sorted from blood, sampled in a trial of the OX40 agonist ivuxolimab. Every receptor here comes from an adult with an advanced solid tumor such as melanoma, head and neck, liver or kidney cancer. Each CDR3 is given with its conserved first and last residue.

>TRBJ2-2|TRBV5-4
CAVSRTAGGELFF
>TRBJ1-1|TRBV6-5
CASSYGTGKTEAFF
>TRBJ2-7|TRBV10-2
CASSELGGSYEQYF
>TRBJ1-5|TRBV4-1
CASSQDSRNQPQHF
>TRBJ2-7|TRBV27
CASSLSSGREAYEQYF
>TRBJ2-7|TRBV7-2
CASSWGQDYEQYF
>TRBJ2-5|TRBV4-2
CASSPSSGWGETQYF
>TRBJ2-7|TRBV11-3
CAANYEQYF
>TRBJ2-7|TRBV6-5
CASSSDRPLESEQYF
>TRBJ1-1|TRBV5-6
CASSVGVAEAFF
>TRBJ1-6|TRBV5-4
CASSLSGTGDSPLHF
>TRBJ2-2|TRBV7-3
CASSAGTGAGELFF
>TRBJ1-5|TRBV6-4
CASGKTAGTGTRGNQPQHF
>TRBJ2-1|TRBV29-1
CSVVPGQDNEQFF
>TRBJ2-7|TRBV6-5
CASRGSTGYNYEQYF
>TRBJ1-6|TRBV28
CASSFPYSPLHF
>TRBJ2-1|TRBV28
CASSLDLGTSGKDEQFF
>TRBJ2-1|TRBV28
CASSLRGGLARYNEQFF
>TRBJ2-1|TRBV5-6
CASSLWGANEQFF
>TRBJ2-7|TRBV5-5
CASEEGPRNYEQYF
>TRBJ1-1|TRBV19
CASSAGGVSSRMNTEAFF
>TRBJ1-1|TRBV30
CAWSVVVNTEAFF
>TRBJ2-7|TRBV29-1
CSVVGSSYEQYF
>TRBJ2-3|TRBV13
CASSLGGSTDTQYF
>TRBJ1-1|TRBV27
CASSPRGGATEAFF
>TRBJ2-5|TRBV12-5
CASGLATSWETQYF
>TRBJ1-2|TRBV6-5
CASFRPRDGYTF
>TRBJ1-4|TRBV5-1
CASSLGRDNEKLFF
>TRBJ1-1|TRBV5-6
CASSQGASTEAFF
>TRBJ2-7|TRBV27
CASSSQVSYEQYF
>TRBJ2-7|TRBV5-1
CASSLITSEQYF
>TRBJ1-4|TRBV4-1
CASSQFRDRVGEEKLFF
>TRBJ2-3|TRBV9
CASSVGFSGGGTDTQYF
>TRBJ1-1|TRBV5-1
CASSFSWGNTEAFF
>TRBJ2-2|TRBV5-1
CASSYDSNTGELFF
>TRBJ2-2|TRBV7-6
CASSSLAGVSGELFF
>TRBJ2-7|TRBV10-1
CASSRDLATYEQYF
>TRBJ2-3|TRBV7-6
CASSSSGADTQYF
>TRBJ2-7|TRBV11-2
CASSFQGPTEEQYF
>TRBJ1-4|TRBV30
CAWSFKGVGEKLFF
>TRBJ2-3|TRBV5-1
CASSATGNADTQYF
>TRBJ2-7|TRBV27
CASSPFVGGYEQYF
>TRBJ2-7|TRBV4-1
CASSPASLGGEQYF
>TRBJ2-1|TRBV11-2
CASADSGGGNNEQFF
>TRBJ2-1|TRBV11-1
CASSLHQWGTEDSYNEQFF
>TRBJ2-3|TRBV27
CASSLLLAGGPDTQYF
>TRBJ2-7|TRBV14
CASSQDSVVGRGSYEQYF
>TRBJ1-1|TRBV27
CASRETGDGEAFF
>TRBJ2-1|TRBV27
CASSPGTRFLSGEQFF
>TRBJ2-1|TRBV19
CASRQPGFFSDEQFF
>TRBJ2-5|TRBV27
CASSGRGAQTQYF
>TRBJ2-2|TRBV29-1
CSVDSDRGNTGELFF
>TRBJ1-3|TRBV27
CASSPGSSGNTIYF
>TRBJ2-1|TRBV7-2
CASSQLAGGYNEQFF
>TRBJ2-7|TRBV19
CASSIGGAGSYEQYF
>TRBJ2-7|TRBV11-2
CASSLAPTYEQYF
>TRBJ2-4|TRBV2
CASSENIQYF
>TRBJ2-3|TRBV4-2
CASSQDPAGGISTDTQYF
>TRBJ2-1|TRBV10-1
CASSESLAGVSGNEQFF
>TRBJ1-5|TRBV5-5
CASSSGTRDSNQPQHF